These T cell receptor beta chains were read from a single sample in a study of cytomegalovirus exposure and HLA in healthy donors. TCRdb keeps only in-frame clones here, not all; method: immunoSEQ multiplex PCR. The sample has a few hundred thousand clones, approximately 68% seen once. Sequences were obtained from PBMCs. All receptors derive from a woman in her twenties or thirties in good health and CMV-seronegative. The CDR3 runs from the conserved cysteine through the conserved F or W. D genes are given only for firm matches. The listing skips clone size in some rows; elsewhere it reads once, few, many or a size class.

V gene: TRBV2
D gene: NA
CDR3 length: 16
J gene: TRBJ1-5
clone size: NA
CDR3 protein: CASSELRGNSNQPQHF
CDR3 DNA: TGTGCCAGCAGTGAACTTAGGGGGAATAGCAATCAGCCCCAGCATTTT

V gene: TRBV6-9
D gene: TRBD2
CDR3 length: 17
J gene: TRBJ2-1
clone size: few
CDR3 protein: CASRPSGGPPTYNEQFF
CDR3 DNA: TGTGCCAGCAGGCCCTCGGGGGGGCCCCCTACATACAATGAGCAGTTCTTC

V gene: TRBV6-5
D gene: NA
CDR3 length: 15
J gene: TRBJ1-5
clone size: few
CDR3 protein: CASSYSTGPGQPQHF
CDR3 DNA: TGTGCCAGCAGTTACTCGACAGGTCCAGGACAGCCCCAGCATTTT

V gene: TRBV6-5
D gene: NA
CDR3 length: 14
J gene: TRBJ2-5
clone size: NA
CDR3 protein: CASSYSTLAETQYF
CDR3 DNA: TGTGCCAGCAGTTACTCGACTCTGGCAGAGACCCAGTACTTC

V gene: TRBV4-1
D gene: NA
CDR3 length: 15
J gene: TRBJ1-1
clone size: NA
CDR3 protein: CASSLGAGKNTEAFF
CDR3 DNA: TGCGCCAGCAGCCTCGGGGCGGGGAAGAACACTGAAGCTTTCTTT

V gene: TRBV7-3
D gene: NA
CDR3 length: 13
J gene: TRBJ1-2
clone size: NA
CDR3 protein: CASSLFSNYGYTF
CDR3 DNA: TGTGCCAGCAGCTTATTCTCTAACTATGGCTACACCTTC

V gene: TRBV6-5
D gene: NA
CDR3 length: 15
J gene: TRBJ1-2
clone size: NA
CDR3 protein: CASSYPMQGGGGYTF
CDR3 DNA: TGTGCCAGCAGTTACCCCATGCAGGGAGGGGGTGGCTACACCTTC

V gene: TRBV5-1
D gene: NA
CDR3 length: 15
J gene: TRBJ1-1
clone size: NA
CDR3 protein: CASSLAGIVGTEAFF
CDR3 DNA: TGCGCCAGCAGCTTGGCCGGGATAGTTGGCACTGAAGCTTTCTTT

V gene: TRBV6-5
D gene: NA
CDR3 length: 13
J gene: TRBJ1-3
clone size: NA
CDR3 protein: CASCLQGGNTIYF
CDR3 DNA: TGTGCCAGCTGCCTGCAGGGGGGAAACACCATATATTTT

V gene: TRBV7-9
D gene: TRBD1
CDR3 length: 15
J gene: TRBJ1-3
clone size: NA
CDR3 protein: CASSTWDSGVDTIYF
CDR3 DNA: TGTGCCAGCAGCACATGGGACAGTGGGGTAGACACCATATATTTT

V gene: TRBV7-3
D gene: NA
CDR3 length: 13
J gene: TRBJ2-5
clone size: NA
CDR3 protein: CASSLGVEETQYF
CDR3 DNA: TGTGCCAGCAGCTTGGGCGTTGAAGAGACCCAGTACTTC

V gene: TRBV2
D gene: NA
CDR3 length: 13
J gene: TRBJ2-7
clone size: NA
CDR3 protein: CASSYPRANEQYF
CDR3 DNA: TGTGCCAGCAGTTATCCTAGAGCCAACGAGCAGTACTTC

V gene: TRBV6-1
D gene: NA
CDR3 length: 12
J gene: TRBJ1-1
clone size: NA
CDR3 protein: CASGRMNTEAFF
CDR3 DNA: TGTGCCAGCGGGAGGATGAACACTGAAGCTTTCTTT

V gene: TRBV20-1
D gene: NA
CDR3 length: 11
J gene: TRBJ1-1
clone size: NA
CDR3 protein: CSERRGAEAFF
CDR3 DNA: TGCAGCGAAAGACGGGGGGCTGAAGCTTTCTTT

V gene: TRBV5-1
D gene: TRBD1
CDR3 length: 14
J gene: TRBJ2-3
clone size: NA
CDR3 protein: CASRVGQGADTQYF
CDR3 DNA: TGCGCCAGCAGAGTGGGACAGGGGGCGGATACGCAGTATTTT

V gene: TRBV6-6
D gene: NA
CDR3 length: 14
J gene: TRBJ1-5
clone size: few
CDR3 protein: CASSYSQNNQPQHF
CDR3 DNA: TGTGCCAGCAGTTACTCCCAGAACAATCAGCCCCAGCATTTT

V gene: TRBV2
D gene: NA
CDR3 length: 13
J gene: TRBJ2-1
clone size: once
CDR3 protein: CASRERQVGEQFF
CDR3 DNA: TGTGCCAGCAGAGAAAGGCAGGTCGGTGAGCAGTTCTTC

V gene: TRBV14
D gene: NA
CDR3 length: 16
J gene: TRBJ2-1
clone size: NA
CDR3 protein: CASSQMLARSYNEQFF
CDR3 DNA: TGTGCCAGCAGCCAAATGCTAGCGAGGTCCTACAATGAGCAGTTCTTC

V gene: TRBV28
D gene: NA
CDR3 length: 14
J gene: TRBJ1-6
clone size: NA
CDR3 protein: CASSFGGPRGPLHF
CDR3 DNA: TGTGCCAGCAGTTTTGGGGGCCCCCGAGGTCCCCTCCACTTT

V gene: TRBV7-8
D gene: NA
CDR3 length: 16
J gene: TRBJ2-6
clone size: NA
CDR3 protein: CASSLFPRSGANVLTF
CDR3 DNA: TGTGCCAGCAGCTTATTCCCTAGATCGGGGGCCAACGTCCTGACTTTC

V gene: TRBV27
D gene: NA
CDR3 length: 13
J gene: TRBJ1-1
clone size: few
CDR3 protein: CASSSQGSAEAFF
CDR3 DNA: TGTGCCAGCAGTTCCCAGGGGTCGGCTGAAGCTTTCTTT

V gene: TRBV6-5
D gene: NA
CDR3 length: 14
J gene: TRBJ2-3
clone size: NA
CDR3 protein: CASSYGKGGDTQYF
CDR3 DNA: TGTGCCAGCAGTTACGGGAAGGGAGGAGATACGCAGTATTTT

V gene: TRBV2
D gene: TRBD2
CDR3 length: 17
J gene: TRBJ2-2
clone size: NA
CDR3 protein: CASTSASGGPNTGELFF
CDR3 DNA: TGTGCCAGCACGTCTGCTAGCGGGGGCCCGAACACCGGGGAGCTGTTTTTT

V gene: TRBV7-9
D gene: NA
CDR3 length: 19
J gene: TRBJ2-6
clone size: NA
CDR3 protein: CASSLSIPPPSSGANVLTF
CDR3 DNA: TGTGCCAGCAGCTTAAGTATCCCGCCACCGAGCTCTGGGGCCAACGTCCTGACTTTC

V gene: TRBV9
D gene: TRBD1
CDR3 length: 15
J gene: TRBJ1-2
clone size: NA
CDR3 protein: CASSVADRGISGYTF
CDR3 DNA: TGTGCCAGCAGCGTAGCTGACAGGGGCATATCTGGCTACACCTTC